This T cell receptor beta chain stems from a study of esophageal squamous cell carcinoma tumors (dated by TCRdb to the early 2020s). In terms of the full investigation: Patients were split into immuno relation high and low groups by principal component analysis with K-means clustering of immunohistochemical T-cell and checkpoint marker values. TCR sequencing covered approximately 10 patients: five randomly selected high immuno relation cases and five background-matched low immuno relation cases. The wider cohort included some 52 esophageal squamous cell carcinoma patients in Japan who were treated with surgery, of whom about 20 were high and approximately 32 were low immuno relation cases. The approximately eleven cases yielded roughly 1,600,000 total TCRalpha reads and some 1.3 million total TCRbeta reads, of which around 30,000 and 35,000, respectively, were unique. The study aimed to assess TCR repertoire diversity and shared TCR repertoires of T cells within the tumor environment of esophageal squamous cell carcinoma.

The study at large found these results: No difference in total TCR repertoire counts was observed between groups, whereas significant repertoire counts were found to be higher in the high immuno relation group. Shared V|J recombination candidates may have been selected by chance because variation in the TCRalphabeta repertoire was large. Because TCRalpha and TCRbeta chains were sequenced separately, chain pairing and the antigens recognized remained unknown. Just over 26 TRAV|TRAJ and some 25 TRBV|TRBJ combinations appeared shared among high immuno relation cases, including TRAV13-1|TRAJ22 and TRBV7-9|TRBJ2-7. A single dominant TCRalpha VJ recombination with apparently reduced TCRalpha diversity was observed in three of the 10 cases. TCR repertoire analysis included only a few cases, and CDR3 clonotype-level investigation was not performed.

This clonotype was picked up a small number of times. The specificity of this receptor is unknown. A read error may be the cause here, since a much bigger clone is one base away. Libraries were made using 5' RACE. A PCR using KAPA HiFi with TCRalpha or TCRbeta constant-region primers and a P20EA primer was followed by a nested second PCR with CA2 or CB2. TCR genes were amplified by unbiased adaptor ligation RT-PCR, with reverse transcription by Superscript III and a polyT18-containing BSL-18E primer. Once second-strand synthesis and blunting were done, the P10EA/P20EA adaptor was ligated onto the 5' end of the cDNA, and NotI digestion came next. For both the first and second PCRs, roughly 18 cycles of 98 degrees C for 20 s, 65 degrees C for 30 s and 72 degrees C for 1 min were run. The Nextera XT Index kit v2 Set A was used to index the amplicons, which were then pooled in equimolar amounts and quantified with a Qubit 2.0 Fluorometer. Sequencing was carried out on the Illumina MiSeq platform with 2x300 bp paired-end reads. The authors processed their data as follows. Using Repertoire Genesis software ver.1.0, reads were assigned to V and J genes based on the highest identity to IMGT reference sequences. CDR3 was defined as the region from Cys104 to Phe118 plus Gly119 and was translated, and unique sequence reads were defined by distinct V, J and CDR3 amino acids. Shared V|J combinations were chosen if significant in both a Fisher's exact test in edgeR and a Mann Whitney U test. After singletons were removed and 500 repertoire combinations were bootstrapped, the repertoire dissimilarity index was calculated using the R rdi package. TCRdb itself trimmed the public reads at Q25 with fastp, ran MiXCR and retained productive beta chains. Every CDR3 protein is listed once, alongside the most common genes and DNA of its rows. It is TCRdb's table, rather than the study itself, that gives the V and J calls and clone size. The sample table records roughly 5,300 distinct CDR3 sequences; roughly 22% of these occur just once. Roughly 31% of the sample lies in the top ten.

Anyone who had received neoadjuvant chemotherapy or who was missing clinical information was not enrolled. The TCR-sequenced cases shown were male and had subtotal esophagectomy with 2- or 3-field lymphadenectomy. A Qiagen AllPrep kit was used to extract RNA from bulk tumor tissue sections, and T cells were not sorted. Until RNA extraction, small sections of surgically resected tumor tissue were kept in RNAlater reagent at -80 degrees C. CDR1 and CDR2 are drawn from the germline V gene: MNHNS, SASEGT. The CDR3 covers 10 residues, taking in both the cysteine and the phenylalanine. Left in the record is the CDR3 DNA by itself, 30 bases read in frame from the first base.

This sequence uses TRBV6-1 and TRBJ1-2, with the D gene not clear enough to name. Source material: tumor tissue. The receptor was derived from a man aged 45-79 years with esophageal squamous cell carcinoma. The nucleotide sequence reads TGTGCCAGCAGTCTCGGTGGCGACACCTTC. Its protein reads: CASSLGGDTF.